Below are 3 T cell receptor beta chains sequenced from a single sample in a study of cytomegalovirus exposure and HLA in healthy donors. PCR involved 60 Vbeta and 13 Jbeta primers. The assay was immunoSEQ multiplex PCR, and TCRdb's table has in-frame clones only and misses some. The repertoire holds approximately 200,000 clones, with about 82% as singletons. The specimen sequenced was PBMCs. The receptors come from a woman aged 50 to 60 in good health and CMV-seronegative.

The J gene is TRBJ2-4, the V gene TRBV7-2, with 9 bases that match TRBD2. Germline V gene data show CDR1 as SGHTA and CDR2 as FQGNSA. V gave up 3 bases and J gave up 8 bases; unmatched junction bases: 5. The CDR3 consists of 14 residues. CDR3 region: CASSFSGSTYIQYF. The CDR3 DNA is TGTGCCAGCAGCTTTAGCGGGAGTACGTACATTCAGTACTTC. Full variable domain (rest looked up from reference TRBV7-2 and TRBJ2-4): GAGVSQSPSNKVTEKGKDVELRCDPISGHTALYWYRQSLGQGLEFLIYFQGNSAPDKSGLPSDRFSAERTGGSVSTLTIQRTQQEDSAVYLCASSFSGSTYIQYFGAGTRLSVL.

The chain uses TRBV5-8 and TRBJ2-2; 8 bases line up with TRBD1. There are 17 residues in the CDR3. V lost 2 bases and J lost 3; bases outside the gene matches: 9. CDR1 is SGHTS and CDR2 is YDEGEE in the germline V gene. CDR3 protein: CASSLGDRPGDTGELFF. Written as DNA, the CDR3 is TGTGCCAGCAGCTTAGGGGACAGGCCGGGGGACACCGGGGAGCTGTTTTTT.

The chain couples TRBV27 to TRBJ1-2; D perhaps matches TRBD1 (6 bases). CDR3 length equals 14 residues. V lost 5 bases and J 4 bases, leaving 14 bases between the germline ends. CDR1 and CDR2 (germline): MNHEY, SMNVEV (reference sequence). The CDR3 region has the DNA TGTGCCAGCAGTCACGGGGGGGGCGGCTATGGCTACACCTTC. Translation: CASSHGGGGYGYTF.